The present T cell receptor beta chain was sequenced within a study of Ad26.COV2.S vaccination and SARS-CoV-2 variants. Overall study context: Donor participated within the Ad26.COV2.S arm of the COV1001 trial. Donor got 5x10^10 or 1x10^11 viral particles of Ad26.COV2.S. Regarding the study as a whole: Breadth measured for non-spike TCRs was similar across vaccine and placebo recipients.

The J segment lost 2 bases and the V segment lost 1 base, leaving 5 bases of the junction unmatched. This CDR3 is built from 15 residues. The germline gives CDR1 SGHTA, CDR2 FQGTGA. Comment on this clone: Its antigen remains unknown.

Here immunoSEQ multiplex PCR was the method, and the copy in TCRdb shows in-frame clones only, minus some. The sample shows over 400,000 clones, 75% to 90% of them seen only once. Indicated treatment: around 19 received Ad26.COV2.S at low or high dose, single or two shots; about 5 received placebo; per-sample allocation not given. The investigators took samples on day 63 after the first vaccine or placebo injection. V usage is TRBV7-3 and J usage is TRBJ2-7; 7 bases fit TRBD1. The source of this sequence is a person aged 18-60 years who received the Ad26.COV2.S COVID-19 vaccine or a placebo. The sequencing here drew on peripheral blood, taken in a trial of Ad26.COV2.S vaccine versus placebo. CDR3 nucleotides: TGTGCCAGCAGCTTAAACCCCGGGACAGCCTACGAGCAGTACTTC. It codes for CASSLNPGTAYEQYF.